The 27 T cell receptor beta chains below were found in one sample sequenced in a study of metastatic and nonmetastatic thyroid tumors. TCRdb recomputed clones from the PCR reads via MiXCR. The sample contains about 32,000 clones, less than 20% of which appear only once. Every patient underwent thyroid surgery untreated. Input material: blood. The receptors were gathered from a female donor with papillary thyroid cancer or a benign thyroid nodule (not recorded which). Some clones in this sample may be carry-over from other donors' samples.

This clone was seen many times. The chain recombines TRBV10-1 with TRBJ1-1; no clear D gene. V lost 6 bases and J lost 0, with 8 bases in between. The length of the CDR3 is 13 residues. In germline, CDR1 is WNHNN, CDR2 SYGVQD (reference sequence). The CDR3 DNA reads TGCGCCAGCAGGGCGCAGCTGAACACTGAAGCTTTCTTT. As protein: CASRAQLNTEAFF.

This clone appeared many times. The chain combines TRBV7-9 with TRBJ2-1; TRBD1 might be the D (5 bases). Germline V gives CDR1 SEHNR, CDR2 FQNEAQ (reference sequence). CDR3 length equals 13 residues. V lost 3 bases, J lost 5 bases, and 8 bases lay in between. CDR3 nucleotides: TGTGCCAGCAGCTTGGGGCTCGACAATGAGCAGTTCTTC. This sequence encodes CASSLGLDNEQFF.

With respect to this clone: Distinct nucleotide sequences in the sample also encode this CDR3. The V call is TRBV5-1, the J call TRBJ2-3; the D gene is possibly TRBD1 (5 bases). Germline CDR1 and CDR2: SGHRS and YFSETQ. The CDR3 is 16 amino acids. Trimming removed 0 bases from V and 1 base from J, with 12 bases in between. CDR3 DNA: TGCGCCAGCAGCTTGGAACAGGCGGCGCGCACAGATACGCAGTATTTT. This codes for CASSLEQAARTDTQYF.

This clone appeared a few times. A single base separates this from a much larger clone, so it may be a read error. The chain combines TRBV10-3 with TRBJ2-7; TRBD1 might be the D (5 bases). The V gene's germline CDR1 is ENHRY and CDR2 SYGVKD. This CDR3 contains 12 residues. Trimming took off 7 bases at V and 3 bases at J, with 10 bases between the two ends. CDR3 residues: CAITDMIYEQYF. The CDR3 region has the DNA TGTGCCATCACGGACATGATCTACGAGCAGTACTTC.

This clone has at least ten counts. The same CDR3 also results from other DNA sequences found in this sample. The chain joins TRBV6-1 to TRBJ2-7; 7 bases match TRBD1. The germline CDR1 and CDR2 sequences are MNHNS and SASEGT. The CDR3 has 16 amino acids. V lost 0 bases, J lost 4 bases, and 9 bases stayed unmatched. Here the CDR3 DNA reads TGTGCCAGCAGTGAAGCGGAGAGGACAGGCATATACGAGCAGTACTTC. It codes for CASSEAERTGIYEQYF.

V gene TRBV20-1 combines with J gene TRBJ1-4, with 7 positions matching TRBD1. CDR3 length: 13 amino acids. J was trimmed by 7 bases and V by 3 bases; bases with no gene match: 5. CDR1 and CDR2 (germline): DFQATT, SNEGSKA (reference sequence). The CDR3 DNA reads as TGCAGTGCTAGCGACAGGGTCGGTGAAAAACTGTTTTTT. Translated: CSASDRVGEKLFF.

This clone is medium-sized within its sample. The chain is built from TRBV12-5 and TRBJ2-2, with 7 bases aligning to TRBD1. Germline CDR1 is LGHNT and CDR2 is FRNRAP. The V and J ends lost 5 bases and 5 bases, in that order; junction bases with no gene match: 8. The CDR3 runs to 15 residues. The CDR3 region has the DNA TGTGCTAGTGGTACGTCGGGACAGAGAACCGGGGAGCTGTTTTTT. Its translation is CASGTSGQRTGELFF.

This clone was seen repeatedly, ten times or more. DNA of the CDR3: TGTGCCAGCAAGCTTTCGGGGACTAGCGGGAGCTACGAGCAGTACTTC. Translation: CASKLSGTSGSYEQYF. This chain connects TRBV27 to TRBJ2-7, with TRBD2 identical over 14 bases. Trimming removed 7 bases from V and 3 bases from J; junction bases left unmatched: 8. Germline V CDR1 and CDR2: MNHEY, SMNVEV (reference sequence). This CDR3 is 16 amino acids long.

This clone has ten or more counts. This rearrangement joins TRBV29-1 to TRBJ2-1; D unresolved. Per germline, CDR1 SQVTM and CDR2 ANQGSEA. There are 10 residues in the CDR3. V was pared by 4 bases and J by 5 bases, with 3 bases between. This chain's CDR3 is CSVANNEQFF. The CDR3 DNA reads TGCAGCGTTGCTAACAATGAGCAGTTCTTC.

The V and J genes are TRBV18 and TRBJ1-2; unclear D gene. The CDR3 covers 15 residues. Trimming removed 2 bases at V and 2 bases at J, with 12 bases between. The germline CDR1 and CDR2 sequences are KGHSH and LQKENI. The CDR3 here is CASSPRASSNYGYTF. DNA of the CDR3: TGTGCCAGCTCACCAAGGGCATCAAGCAACTATGGCTACACCTTC.

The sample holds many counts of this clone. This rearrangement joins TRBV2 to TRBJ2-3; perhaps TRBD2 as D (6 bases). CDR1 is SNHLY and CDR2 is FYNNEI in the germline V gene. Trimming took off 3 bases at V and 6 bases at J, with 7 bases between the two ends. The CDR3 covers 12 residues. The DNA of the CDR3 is TGTGCCAGCAGTGAGACTAGTGATACGCAGTATTTT. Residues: CASSETSDTQYF.

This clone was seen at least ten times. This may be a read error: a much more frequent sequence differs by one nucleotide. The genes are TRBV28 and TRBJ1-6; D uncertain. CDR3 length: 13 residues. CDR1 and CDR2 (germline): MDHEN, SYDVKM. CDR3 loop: CASRGRDNSPLYF. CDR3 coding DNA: TGTGCCAGCAGGGGCAGAGATAATTCACCCCTCTACTTT.

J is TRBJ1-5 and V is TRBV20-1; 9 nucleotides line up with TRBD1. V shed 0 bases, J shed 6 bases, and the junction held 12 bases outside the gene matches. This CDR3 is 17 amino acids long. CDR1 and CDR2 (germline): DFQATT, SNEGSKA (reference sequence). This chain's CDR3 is CSARDTWTGVIGQPQHF. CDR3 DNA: TGCAGTGCTAGAGATACGTGGACAGGGGTTATAGGTCAGCCCCAGCATTTT.

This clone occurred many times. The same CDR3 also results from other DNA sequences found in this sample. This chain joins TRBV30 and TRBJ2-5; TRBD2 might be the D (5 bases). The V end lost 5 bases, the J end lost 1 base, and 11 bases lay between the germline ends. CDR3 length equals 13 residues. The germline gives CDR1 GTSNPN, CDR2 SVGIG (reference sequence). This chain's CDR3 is CAWGNGGQETQYF. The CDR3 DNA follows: TGTGCCTGGGGTAACGGAGGCCAAGAGACCCAGTACTTC.

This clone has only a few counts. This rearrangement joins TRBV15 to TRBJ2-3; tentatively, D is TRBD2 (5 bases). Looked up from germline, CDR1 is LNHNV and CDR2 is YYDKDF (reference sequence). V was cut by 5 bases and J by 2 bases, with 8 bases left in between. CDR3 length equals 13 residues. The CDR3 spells CATSRENTDTQYF. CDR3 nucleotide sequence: TGTGCCACCAGCCGGGAAAACACAGATACGCAGTATTTT. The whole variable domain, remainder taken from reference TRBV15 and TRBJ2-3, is DAMVIQNPRYQVTQFGKPVTLSCSQTLNHNVMYWYQQKSSQAPKLLFHYYDKDFNNEADTPDNFQSRRPNTSFCFLDIRSPGLGDTAMYLCATSRENTDTQYFGPGTRLTVL.

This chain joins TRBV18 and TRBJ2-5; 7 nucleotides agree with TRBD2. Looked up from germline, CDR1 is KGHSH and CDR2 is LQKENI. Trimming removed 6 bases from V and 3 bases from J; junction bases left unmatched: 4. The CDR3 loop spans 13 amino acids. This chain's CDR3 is CASSGREEETQYF. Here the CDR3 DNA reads TGTGCCAGCTCCGGCCGGGAGGAAGAGACCCAGTACTTC.

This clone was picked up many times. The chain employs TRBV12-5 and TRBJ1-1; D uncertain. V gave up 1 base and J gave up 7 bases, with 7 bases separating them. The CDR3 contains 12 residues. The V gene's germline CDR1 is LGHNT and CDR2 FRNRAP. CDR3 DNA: TGTGCTAGTGGTTTGGGTGACAATGAAGCTTTCTTT. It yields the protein CASGLGDNEAFF.

The CDR3 DNA reads as TGCGCCAGCAGCTTAAACCCACAGCAAACTAATGAAAAACTGTTTTTT. Its translation: CASSLNPQQTNEKLFF. This chain connects TRBV5-1 to TRBJ1-4; no clear D gene. CDR1 is SGHRS and CDR2 is YFSETQ in the germline V gene. Trimming shortened V by 2 bases and J by 1 base, and 12 bases separated the two germline ends. This CDR3 comprises 16 residues.

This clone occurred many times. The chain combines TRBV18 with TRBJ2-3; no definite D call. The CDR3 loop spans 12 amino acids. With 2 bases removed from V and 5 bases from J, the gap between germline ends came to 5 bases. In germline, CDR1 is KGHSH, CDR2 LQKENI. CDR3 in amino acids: CASSPTGDTQYF. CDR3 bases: TGTGCCAGCTCACCAACGGGAGATACGCAGTATTTT.

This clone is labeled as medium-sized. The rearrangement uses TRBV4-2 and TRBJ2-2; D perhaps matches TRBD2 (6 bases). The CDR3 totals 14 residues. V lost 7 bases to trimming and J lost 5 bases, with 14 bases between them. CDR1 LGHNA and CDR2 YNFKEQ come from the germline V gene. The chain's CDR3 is CASKSGLETGELFF. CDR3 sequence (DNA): TGTGCCAGCAAAAGCGGGCTTGAGACCGGGGAGCTGTTTTTT.

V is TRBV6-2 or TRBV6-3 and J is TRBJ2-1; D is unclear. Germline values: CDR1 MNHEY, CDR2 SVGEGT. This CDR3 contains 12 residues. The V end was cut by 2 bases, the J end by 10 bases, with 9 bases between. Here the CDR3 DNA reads TGTGCCAGCAGTTACCCACCTAGGGAGCAGTTCTTC. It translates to CASSYPPREQFF.

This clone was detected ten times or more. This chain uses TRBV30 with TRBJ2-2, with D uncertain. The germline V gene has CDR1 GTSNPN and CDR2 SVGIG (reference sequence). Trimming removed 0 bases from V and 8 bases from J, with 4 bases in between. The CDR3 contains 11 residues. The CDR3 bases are TGTGCCTGGAGTGTAGGGGGGGAGCTGTTTTTT. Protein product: CAWSVGGELFF.

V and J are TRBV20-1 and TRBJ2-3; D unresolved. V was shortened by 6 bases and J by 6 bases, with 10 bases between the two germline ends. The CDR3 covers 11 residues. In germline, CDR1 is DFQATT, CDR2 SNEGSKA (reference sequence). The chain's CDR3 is CSAVSKDTQYF. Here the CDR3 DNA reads TGCAGTGCGGTCTCGAAGGATACGCAGTATTTT.

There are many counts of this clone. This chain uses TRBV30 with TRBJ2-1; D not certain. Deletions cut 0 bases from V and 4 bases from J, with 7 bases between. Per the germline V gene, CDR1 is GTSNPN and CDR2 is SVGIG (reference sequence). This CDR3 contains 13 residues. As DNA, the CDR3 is TGTGCCTGGAGTGTAAATATTTACAATGAGCAGTTCTTC. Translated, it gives CAWSVNIYNEQFF.

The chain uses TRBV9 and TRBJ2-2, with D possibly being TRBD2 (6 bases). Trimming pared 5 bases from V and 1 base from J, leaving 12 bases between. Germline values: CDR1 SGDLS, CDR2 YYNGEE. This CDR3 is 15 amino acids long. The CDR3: CASREGTVNTGELFF. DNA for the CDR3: TGTGCCAGCAGGGAGGGGACGGTGAACACCGGGGAGCTGTTTTTT.

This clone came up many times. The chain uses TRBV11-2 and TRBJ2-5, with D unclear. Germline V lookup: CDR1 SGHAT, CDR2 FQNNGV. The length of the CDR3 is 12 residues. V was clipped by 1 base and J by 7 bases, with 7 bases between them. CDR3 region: CASSLVHGTQYF. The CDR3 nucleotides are TGTGCCAGCAGCTTAGTACATGGGACCCAGTACTTC.

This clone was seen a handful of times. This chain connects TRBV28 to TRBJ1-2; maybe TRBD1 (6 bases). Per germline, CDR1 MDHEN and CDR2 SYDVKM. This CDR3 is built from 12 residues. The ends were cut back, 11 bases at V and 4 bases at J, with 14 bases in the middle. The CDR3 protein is CAWGQKIYGYTF. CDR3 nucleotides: TGTGCCTGGGGACAAAAGATCTATGGCTACACCTTC.